A selection of T cell receptor beta chains follows, all from one sample in a study of blood T cell repertoires in COVID-19. The table came from immunoSEQ multiplex PCR; TCRdb's copy has only in-frame clones and leaves some out. The sample includes 220,000 or so clones, around 84% of them seen just once. Material for sequencing was PBMCs or T cells enriched from blood (not recorded which). The origin of the receptors is a woman aged 40-49 years who had recovered from COVID-19. CDR3s include the opening cysteine and the closing phenylalanine or tryptophan. D genes are given only for firm matches. Expanded clones get a size class; other rows say once, few or many, or leave the size out.

clone size,D gene,J gene,V gene,CDR3 DNA,CDR3 protein
once,TRBD1,TRBJ1-5,TRBV28,TGTGCCAGCAGCGGCGACAGGGTAGGCAATCAGCCCCAGCATTTT,CASSGDRVGNQPQHF
once,-,TRBJ2-4,TRBV21-1,TGTGCCAGCAGCCGACAAAAGGATATACTAGCCAAAAACATTCAGTACTTC,CASSRQKDILAKNIQYF
few,TRBD1,TRBJ1-1,TRBV25-1,TGTGCCAGCATCGACAGGGTGAACACTGAAGCTTTCTTT,CASIDRVNTEAFF
-,-,TRBJ2-1,TRBV7-9,TGTGCCAGCAGCTTGGACTACCCCACCGGGGAGCAGTTCTTC,CASSLDYPTGEQFF
-,TRBD1,TRBJ1-4,TRBV7-2,TGTGCCAGCAGCCCAGGGGGGACAACTAATGAAAAACTGTTTTTT,CASSPGGTTNEKLFF
-,TRBD2,TRBJ2-5,TRBV7-2,TGTGCCAGCAGCCTCGGACTAGCGGGCCGGCAGACCCAGTACTTC,CASSLGLAGRQTQYF
-,TRBD2,TRBJ2-1,TRBV2,TGTGCCAGCAGAGAAAGGGAGGGCCCCTACAATGAGCAGTTCTTC,CASREREGPYNEQFF
-,-,TRBJ2-1,TRBV6-5,TGTGCCAGCAGTCAACAAATGGACAGTAACAATGAGCAGTTCTTC,CASSQQMDSNNEQFF
-,TRBD2,TRBJ2-3,TRBV10-2,TGCGCCAGCAGTGAGTCGATGGGCGGGAGAACTGCAGATACGCAGTATTTT,CASSESMGGRTADTQYF
-,TRBD2,TRBJ2-3,TRBV4-1,TGCGCCAGCAGCCAAGATACTAGCGGCACAGATACGCAGTATTTT,CASSQDTSGTDTQYF
-,-,TRBJ1-2,TRBV5-4,TGTGCCAGCAGCTTGGCGGGCAGGGACACGGGCTACACCTTC,CASSLAGRDTGYTF
-,TRBD2,TRBJ2-3,TRBV11-2,TGTGCCAGCAGCTTTACTAGCGGGGGGAGCACAGATACGCAGTATTTT,CASSFTSGGSTDTQYF
-,-,TRBJ1-2,TRBV28,TGTGCCAGCAGTCTCACAGGAAACTATGGCTACACCTTC,CASSLTGNYGYTF
-,-,TRBJ1-2,TRBV30,TGTGCCTGGAGTGTATGGCCCAGGGGCTATGGCTACACCTTC,CAWSVWPRGYGYTF
many,-,TRBJ2-1,TRBV20-1,TGCAGTGCTAGTAGTCCCGGGTCCTACAATGAGCAGTTCTTC,CSASSPGSYNEQFF
-,TRBD1,TRBJ2-7,TRBV27,TGTGCCAGCAGTTTATCCCGGACAGGGAACGAGCAGTACTTC,CASSLSRTGNEQYF
once,TRBD1,TRBJ2-3,TRBV10-3,TGTGCCATCAGTGAGGGCCCCCCGACAGGGTTTAGCACAGATACGCAGTATTTT,CAISEGPPTGFSTDTQYF
-,TRBD2,TRBJ2-1,TRBV7-3,TGTGCCAGCAGCTTAAACGCGGGAGCAGGCTACAATGAGCAGTTCTTC,CASSLNAGAGYNEQFF
-,TRBD1,TRBJ1-3,TRBV30,TGTGCCTGCCCAGGGGGAGCTGGAAACACCATATATTTT,CACPGGAGNTIYF
-,TRBD1,TRBJ1-1,TRBV4-3,TGCGCCAGCAGCCAAGGTAGGACAGGGGTGAACACTGAAGCTTTCTTT,CASSQGRTGVNTEAFF
-,-,TRBJ1-2,TRBV9,TGTGCCAGCAGCTCGGGGTCGTTTGGCTACACCTTC,CASSSGSFGYTF
-,TRBD2,TRBJ2-3,TRBV13,TGTGCCAGCAGTGGACTAGCGGAGACAGATACGCAGTATTTT,CASSGLAETDTQYF
-,TRBD1,TRBJ1-1,TRBV29-1,TGCAGCGCACAGACAGGGTCTACTGAAGCTTTCTTT,CSAQTGSTEAFF
many,TRBD1,TRBJ1-2,TRBV5-1,TGCGCCAGCAGCAACCGGGACAGGGTTTCCAAGGATGGCTACACCTTC,CASSNRDRVSKDGYTF
-,TRBD2,TRBJ2-1,TRBV9,TGTGCCAGCAGCGTAGCTAGCGGAACCTACAATGAGCAGTTCTTC,CASSVASGTYNEQFF
-,TRBD1,TRBJ1-2,TRBV30,TGTGCCTGGAGGCCCGCAGGGGGCTATGGCTACACCTTC,CAWRPAGGYGYTF
-,-,TRBJ1-5,TRBV19,TGTGCCAGTAGTATAAGTTCACGGAGAGGCAATCAGCCCCAGCATTTT,CASSISSRRGNQPQHF
-,-,TRBJ1-2,TRBV19,TGTGCCAGTTGGGGTTGGACTAGCGATCCTCGGAACTATGGCTACACCTTC,CASWGWTSDPRNYGYTF
-,TRBD1,TRBJ1-1,TRBV6-5,TGTGCCAGCAGCACGACGGATACAGGGGAGCGAGAAGCTTTCTTT,CASSTTDTGEREAFF
-,TRBD1,TRBJ2-7,TRBV3-1/TRBV3-2,TGTGCCAGCAGCCAAGGGGTTGGGACAGCCTACGAGCAGTACTTC,CASSQGVGTAYEQYF
-,TRBD1,TRBJ1-5,TRBV5-1,TGCGCCAGCAGCTCCGGGACAGGGAGCAATCAGCCCCAGCATTTT,CASSSGTGSNQPQHF
once,-,TRBJ2-1,TRBV6-2/TRBV6-3,TGTGCCAGCAGTTCGGGTAGGAGCTCCTACAATGAGCAGTTCTTC,CASSSGRSSYNEQFF
-,TRBD2,TRBJ2-6,TRBV7-2,TGTGCCAGCAGCCCAGCGGGACTAGCGGGAGGGCCTGGGGCCAACGTCCTGACTTTC,CASSPAGLAGGPGANVLTF
-,TRBD1,TRBJ1-2,TRBV5-1,TGCGCCAGCAGCTTTAGGGGGCCGGGGTATGGCTACACCTTC,CASSFRGPGYGYTF
-,-,TRBJ1-2,TRBV6-5,TGTGCCAGCAGGGATACAGGGTTTTATGGCTACACCTTC,CASRDTGFYGYTF
-,TRBD2,TRBJ2-3,TRBV3-1/TRBV3-2,TGTGCCAGCAGCCAATGGGGACTAGCGGGAATCTCAGATACGCAGTATTTT,CASSQWGLAGISDTQYF
-,-,TRBJ2-3,TRBV6-5,TGTGCCAGCAGGGTGGCCAGCACAGATACGCAGTATTTT,CASRVASTDTQYF
-,TRBD1,TRBJ1-6,TRBV11-2,TGTGCCTCGAACAGGGGGCTGAATTCACCCCTCCACTTT,CASNRGLNSPLHF
-,-,TRBJ1-5,TRBV10-3,TGTGCCATCAGCCAAGAGGCCTTTTATAGCAATCAGCCCCAGCATTTT,CAISQEAFYSNQPQHF
-,-,TRBJ1-1,TRBV5-1,TGCGCCAGCAGACCCACAGCGAACACTGAAGCTTTCTTT,CASRPTANTEAFF
-,-,TRBJ2-1,TRBV7-9,TGTGCCAGCAGCCCCCAGGGTAATGAGCAGTTCTTC,CASSPQGNEQFF
-,-,TRBJ2-2,TRBV7-2,TGTGCCAGCAGCTTAGGTGCCGGGGGGGAGCTGTTTTTT,CASSLGAGGELFF
-,-,TRBJ2-5,TRBV28,TGTGCCAGCAGTTCCCCAGCGGAGACCCAGTACTTC,CASSSPAETQYF
-,-,TRBJ1-5,TRBV28,TGTGCCACCCAATCGGGGGGCCAGCAGCCCCAGCATTTT,CATQSGGQQPQHF
once,TRBD2,TRBJ2-1,TRBV4-3,TGCGCCAGCAGCCGGGCCTTACTAGCGGGAGGGAACAATGAGCAGTTCTTC,CASSRALLAGGNNEQFF
-,-,TRBJ2-1,TRBV7-2,TGTGCCAGCAGCTTAGATCCGGGGTTCTACAATGAGCAGTTCTTC,CASSLDPGFYNEQFF
-,-,TRBJ2-2,TRBV28,TGTGCCAGCAGGGAAATCCGGGTGCGAGGCGACACCGGGGAGCTGTTTTTT,CASREIRVRGDTGELFF
-,-,TRBJ2-2,TRBV2,TGTGCCAGCAGCATCAGGGGCAACGCGAACACCGGGGAGCTGTTTTTT,CASSIRGNANTGELFF
-,-,TRBJ1-5,TRBV12-3/TRBV12-4,TGTGCCAGCAGTTTAGTAGGGGATCAGCCCCAGCATTTT,CASSLVGDQPQHF
few,TRBD1,TRBJ2-7,TRBV5-1,TGCGCCAGCAGCCCTAATCAGGGGGACGAGCAGTACTTC,CASSPNQGDEQYF
-,-,TRBJ1-2,TRBV6-5,TGTGCCAGCACCTTGACAGCTAACTATGGCTACACCTTC,CASTLTANYGYTF